The 11 T cell receptor beta chains below all came from one sample that was sequenced in a study of technical replicates of blood from several donors. Using immunoSEQ multiplex PCR, the repertoire was profiled, and TCRdb retains in-frame clones only, with some absent. Of almost 90,000 clones in the sample, roughly 94% are singletons; the top ten hold 0.2% to 0.25%. Sequencing input: T cells isolated from PBMCs. Every receptor here comes from a human donor in good health.

The chain uses TRBV15 and TRBJ2-1; maybe TRBD2 (6 bases). Per germline, CDR1 LNHNV and CDR2 YYDKDF (reference sequence). The CDR3 spans 17 residues. V was trimmed by 1 base and J by 3 bases, leaving 16 bases between them. The chain's CDR3 is CATSRVPPSSGYNEQFF. For the CDR3, the DNA is TGTGCCACCAGCAGAGTCCCCCCGAGTAGCGGCTACAATGAGCAGTTCTTC.

This chain joins TRBV18 and TRBJ2-7; 8 nucleotides align to TRBD1. The V gene's germline CDR1 is KGHSH and CDR2 LQKENI. This CDR3 is built from 17 residues. The V segment lost 5 bases and the J segment 6 bases; nucleotides outside the gene matches: 18. The CDR3 protein is CASSSQERRGQVGEQYF. The CDR3 DNA sequence: TGTGCCAGCTCATCCCAGGAGCGCAGGGGGCAGGTCGGCGAGCAGTACTTC.

CDR3 in DNA: TGTGCCACCCAGCTTGGGGGGGACAGGGGCTCCTACGAGCAGTACTTC. It is translated as CATQLGGDRGSYEQYF. This chain joins TRBV5-5 and TRBJ2-7; TRBD1 agrees at 10 bases. The CDR3 contains 16 residues. J gave up 0 bases and V 9 bases, and 12 bases lay outside the gene matches. Germline CDR1 and CDR2: SGHKS and YYEKEE (reference sequence).

V is TRBV27 and J is TRBJ1-1, with D possibly TRBD1 on 6 matching bases. The CDR3 covers 15 residues. Germline V gives CDR1 MNHEY, CDR2 SMNVEV (reference sequence). V was shortened by 6 bases and J by 1 base, with 15 bases between the two germline ends. The CDR3 sequence: CASRRFGTPNTEAFF. The CDR3 DNA is TGTGCCAGCAGGCGCTTCGGGACACCGAACACTGAAGCTTTCTTT.

CDR3 DNA: TGTGCCAGCAGCGAGAGGGGGTCGTACACCGGGGAGCTGTTTTTT. It is translated as CASSERGSYTGELFF. This rearrangement joins TRBV6-4 to TRBJ2-2; D is perhaps TRBD1 (6 bases). The germline V and J ends were trimmed by 6 bases and 3 bases, with 14 bases remaining between them. Germline CDR1 MRHNA, CDR2 SNTAGT. The CDR3 is 15 amino acids.

The CDR3 loop is CASSLGGTGGLNEQFF. The CDR3 coding sequence is TGTGCCAGCAGCTTAGGGGGGACAGGGGGCCTCAATGAGCAGTTCTTC. This rearrangement joins TRBV11-2 to TRBJ2-1, with TRBD1 identical over 12 bases. CDR3 size: 16 residues. The junction had 4 bases not matched to a gene; V was cut back by 1 base and J by 6 bases. Germline V lookup: CDR1 SGHAT, CDR2 FQNNGV.

The chain uses TRBV30 and TRBJ1-3; 8 bases match TRBD1. CDR1 is GTSNPN and CDR2 is SVGIG in the germline V gene (reference sequence). The CDR3 runs 18 residues. With V trimmed by 0 bases and J by 2 bases, 12 bases remained unmatched. The CDR3 DNA is TGTGCCTGGAGTGTAGGGTGGGACAGGAAAGGCGCTGGAAACACCATATATTTT. This encodes CAWSVGWDRKGAGNTIYF.

CDR3 in DNA: TGTGCCAGCAGCCCAGGGGGAAGCTTTTACAATGAGCAGTTCTTC. Its protein product is CASSPGGSFYNEQFF. The chain is built from TRBV13 and TRBJ2-1; 7 bases are shared with TRBD1. V dropped 5 bases and J dropped 4; count of bases not matched to a gene: 8. There are 15 residues in the CDR3. Germline V gene lookup returns CDR1 PRHDT and CDR2 FYEKMQ (reference sequence).

V gene TRBV19 combines with J gene TRBJ2-7; a possible D gene is TRBD2 (5 bases). CDR3 length: 14 residues. Germline CDR1 LNHDA, CDR2 SQIVND (reference sequence). The germline V and J ends were trimmed by 2 bases and 3 bases, with 11 bases remaining between them. CDR3 in DNA: TGTGCCAGTAGTATACGAGCGGACCTCTACGAGCAGTACTTC. It is translated as CASSIRADLYEQYF.

The V and J genes are TRBV21-1 and TRBJ2-2; the table's D gene call, TRBD1, was not cross checked with the DNA. TRBV21-1 is designated a pseudogene. The CDR3 spans 15 residues. CDR3 DNA: TGTGCCAGCAGCAAATGTATATGGTGTTACAAGGAGCTGTTTTTT. Translation gives CASSKCIWCYKELFF.

The V and J genes are TRBV6-5 and TRBJ2-5; D is undetermined. With 2 bases removed from V and 1 base from J, the gap between germline ends came to 8 bases. Germline loops: CDR1 MNHEY, CDR2 SVGAGI. This CDR3 spans 14 amino acids. Written as DNA, the CDR3 is TGTGCCAGCAGTTACGGTAACAGCCAAGAGACCCAGTACTTC. Its protein product is CASSYGNSQETQYF.